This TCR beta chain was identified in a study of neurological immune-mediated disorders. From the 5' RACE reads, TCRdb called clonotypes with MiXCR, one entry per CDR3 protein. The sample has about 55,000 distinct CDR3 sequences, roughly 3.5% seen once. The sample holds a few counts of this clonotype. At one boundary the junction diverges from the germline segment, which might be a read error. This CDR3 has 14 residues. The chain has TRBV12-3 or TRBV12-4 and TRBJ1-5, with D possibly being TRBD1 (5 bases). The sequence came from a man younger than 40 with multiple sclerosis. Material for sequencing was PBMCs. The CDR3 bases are TGTGCCAGCAGTTGGCAGGGCCCCGATCAGCCCCAGAATTTT. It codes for CASSWQGPDQPQNF.